Below are 21 T cell receptor beta chains sequenced from a single sample in a study of blood T cells in healthy people across ages. A second roughly 6 to 11 cycle PCR used barcoded and J-beta primers. Via MiXCR, TCRdb re-called the 5' RACE reads, giving one row per CDR3 protein. The data hold approximately 1.5 million distinct CDR3 sequences, with roughly 32% observed a single time. Specimen: blood. The receptors derive from a woman aged 25 to 39 in good health.

This clonotype was detected many times. The chain joins TRBV7-8 to TRBJ2-3, with 8 bases that match TRBD1. Germline V gene sequence: CDR1 SGHVS, CDR2 FQNEAQ. The CDR3 covers 14 residues. V lost 1 base to trimming and J lost 9 bases; unmatched junction nucleotides: 6. CDR3 DNA sequence: TGTGCCAGCAGCTTAGTTTCTGACAGGGGAACGCAGTATTTT. It encodes CASSLVSDRGTQYF.

The V call is TRBV4-2, the J call TRBJ2-1; 7 bases map to TRBD2. The CDR3 consists of 16 residues. The trim removed 1 base at V and 6 bases at J, leaving 9 bases unmatched. The germline CDR1 and CDR2 sequences are LGHNA and YNFKEQ. The CDR3 nucleotides read TGTGCCAGCAGCCAAGCCTGGACTAGTATCGGCAATGAGCAGTTCTTC. Translating gives CASSQAWTSIGNEQFF.

This clonotype was seen a handful of times. This sequence joins TRBV7-2 and TRBJ2-1; D possibly corresponds to TRBD1 (6 bases). Looked up from germline, CDR1 is SGHTA and CDR2 is FQGNSA. The ends were cut back, 3 bases at V and 7 bases at J, with 19 bases in the middle. This CDR3 is built from 16 residues. CDR3 nucleotides: TGTGCCAGCAGCTTCCGACAGGAACGAATCCTAAATGAGCAGTTCTTC. Its translation is CASSFRQERILNEQFF.

This clonotype was counted many times. This sequence joins TRBV27 and TRBJ2-7; TRBD2 aligns across 8 bases. The CDR3 spans 14 residues. J gave up 0 bases and V 6 bases, and 4 bases lay outside the gene matches. Germline V gene lookup returns CDR1 MNHEY and CDR2 SMNVEV (reference sequence). CDR3 sequence reads: CASSFGTSSYEQYF. CDR3 coding DNA: TGTGCCAGCAGCTTTGGGACTAGCTCCTACGAGCAGTACTTC.

A note on this clonotype: This sequence may be a read error, since a much larger clone differs from it by one base. This chain links TRBV4-1 with TRBJ2-5; 14 bases fit TRBD2. V was pared by 4 bases and J by 11 bases, with 12 bases of the junction left unmatched. This CDR3 has 16 amino acids. The V gene's germline CDR1 is MGHRA and CDR2 YSYEKL. CDR3 nucleotide sequence: TGCGCCAGCAGCCTTACTGGACTAGCGGGAGGCCATGAGCAGTACTTC. Translated, it gives CASSLTGLAGGHEQYF.

The chain uses TRBV20-1 and TRBJ2-5, with D possibly matching TRBD2 (7 bases). Looked up from germline, CDR1 is DFQATT and CDR2 is SNEGSKA (reference sequence). The CDR3 has 13 amino acids. The V gene lost 3 bases and the J gene lost 5 bases, with 13 bases spanning the gap. The CDR3 sequence is CSASGGPGETQYF. DNA for the CDR3: TGCAGTGCTAGCGGGGGGCCGGGGGAGACCCAGTACTTC.

This clonotype was seen repeatedly, ten times or more. The rearrangement uses TRBV5-1 and TRBJ2-1, with 7 bases fitting TRBD2. This CDR3 has 16 amino acids. After removal of 3 bases from V and 2 bases from J, the junction contained 8 bases not matched to a gene. Germline values: CDR1 SGHRS, CDR2 YFSETQ. For the CDR3, the DNA is TGCGCCAGCAGCTCCACGGGCGGGGGAACCTACAATGAGCAGTTCTTC. Encoded protein: CASSSTGGGTYNEQFF.

This chain joins TRBV9 and TRBJ1-1, with D tentatively TRBD1 (6 bases). CDR3 length equals 13 residues. Trimming removed 9 bases at V and 5 bases at J, with 17 bases between. CDR1 is SGDLS, CDR2 YYNGEE, per germline. The CDR3, as DNA: TGTGCCACTTCGCGAGGGGGGGAAACTGAAGCTTTCTTT. Protein: CATSRGGETEAFF.

This clonotype appeared a single time. The V gene is TRBV4-1, the J gene TRBJ1-5, with D possibly being TRBD1 (5 bases). V lost 3 bases and J lost 4, with 10 bases in between. CDR3 length equals 14 residues. Germline values: CDR1 MGHRA, CDR2 YSYEKL. The CDR3 is CASSHPWGNQPQHF. In nucleotides, the CDR3 is TGCGCCAGCAGCCACCCCTGGGGGAATCAGCCCCAGCATTTT.

This chain links TRBV5-1 with TRBJ2-1, with 7 nucleotides matching TRBD2. The DNA end lines up better with TRBJ2-7; the J call may be wrong. This CDR3 comprises 16 residues. Germline CDR1 is SGHRS and CDR2 is YFSETQ. DNA for the CDR3: TGCGCCAGCAGATTTGGGGGGGGGACCGTTCACAATGAGCAGTACTTC. Encoded protein: CASRFGGGTVHNEQYF.

V usage is TRBV20-1 and J usage is TRBJ1-1; tentative D call: TRBD1 (5 bases). Trimming stripped 2 bases from V and 3 bases from J, with 10 bases between. Germline-derived CDR1 and CDR2 are DFQATT and SNEGSKA (reference sequence). This CDR3 has 13 amino acids. CDR3 loop: CSARSGGDTEAFF. The CDR3 DNA reads TGCAGTGCTAGATCGGGAGGGGACACTGAAGCTTTCTTT.

On this clonotype itself: This may stem from a read error, because a much larger clone lies one nucleotide away. This sequence joins TRBV20-1 and TRBJ2-7, with 8 bases lining up with TRBD1. The ends lost 4 bases at V and 4 bases at J; junction bases unmatched: 6. Germline V gene lookup returns CDR1 DFQATT and CDR2 SNEGSKA (reference sequence). The CDR3 consists of 13 residues. The CDR3 DNA follows: TGCAGTGCTACGGCCAGGGGGCCATACGAGCAGTACTTC. Its protein product is CSATARGPYEQYF.

The chain links TRBV27 to TRBJ1-1; a possible D gene is TRBD1 (5 bases). Germline V gene data show CDR1 as MNHEY and CDR2 as SMNVEV (reference sequence). CDR3 length: 12 amino acids. The V end was cut by 8 bases, the J end by 6 bases, with 13 bases between. CDR3 loop: CASRTGGAEAFF. CDR3 DNA: TGTGCCAGCCGAACGGGGGGGGCTGAAGCTTTCTTT.

This rearrangement joins TRBV27 to TRBJ2-3, with D possibly called TRBD1 or TRBD2 (5 bases each). The CDR3 length is 15 residues. CDR1 is MNHEY and CDR2 is SMNVEV in the germline V gene (reference sequence). Trimming removed 6 bases at V and 1 base at J, with 14 bases between. The DNA of the CDR3 is TGTGCCAGCAGCTTCCGGGACGCACGCACAGATACGCAGTATTTT. It specifies CASSFRDARTDTQYF.

To note about this clonotype: At one boundary the junction diverges from the germline segment, which might be a read error. This chain uses TRBV11-2 with TRBJ2-5; 7 bases map to TRBD2. The CDR3 length is 19 residues. The germline V gene encodes CDR1 SGHAT and CDR2 FQNNGV. The CDR3 DNA sequence: TGTGCCAGCAGATTAGGTTTGGGGGGGTTTGGGATTTACCAAGAGACCCAGTACTTC. Its translation is CASRLGLGGFGIYQETQYF.

The CDR3 DNA is TGCAGTGCATCCGGTGGGACTAGCGGTTTTAGCACAGATACGCAGTATTTT. It is translated as CSASGGTSGFSTDTQYF. The chain links TRBV20-1 to TRBJ2-3, with 11 bases identical to TRBD2. V shed 6 bases and J 0 bases; nucleotides not matched to a gene: 11. This CDR3 region has 17 residues. Germline loops: CDR1 DFQATT, CDR2 SNEGSKA (reference sequence).

This clonotype was seen a few times. The V call is TRBV20-1, the J call TRBJ1-5; D is unclear. The V gene's germline CDR1 is DFQATT and CDR2 SNEGSKA (reference sequence). Trimming removed 7 bases at V and 5 bases at J, with 12 bases between. The CDR3 extends over 12 amino acids. CDR3 nucleotide sequence: TGCAGTGTCCGTCGGGTAGATCAGCCCCAGCATTTT. Translating gives CSVRRVDQPQHF.

The chain employs TRBV12-3 or TRBV12-4 and TRBJ1-1; D might be TRBD1 (5 bases). The V end lost 7 bases, the J end lost 5 bases, and 14 bases lay between the germline ends. The CDR3 is 13 amino acids. The DNA of the CDR3 is TGTGCCAGCAAGCAGCTTGAGGGGACTGAAGCTTTCTTT. Translating it yields CASKQLEGTEAFF.

This clonotype appeared a few times. CDR3 loop: CASSTRGDYGYTF. CDR3 bases: TGTGCCAGCAGTACACGGGGGGACTATGGCTACACCTTC. The V gene is TRBV6-1, the J gene TRBJ1-2, with TRBD1 as a possible D gene (5 bases). The CDR3 length is 13 residues. V was clipped by 5 bases and J by 3 bases, with 10 bases between them. Germline CDR1 MNHNS, CDR2 SASEGT.

The chain employs TRBV7-8 and TRBJ2-7; a weak D match, TRBD1 (6 bases). The CDR3 spans 16 residues. Per germline, CDR1 SGHVS and CDR2 FQNEAQ. V was trimmed by 1 base and J by 5 bases, leaving 18 bases between them. CDR3 sequence: CASSLEGVTGNHEQYF. CDR3 DNA: TGTGCCAGCAGCTTAGAAGGGGTTACAGGGAACCACGAGCAGTACTTC.

In this sample, this clonotype turned up a few times. V usage is TRBV28 and J usage is TRBJ2-7, with 7 bases aligning to TRBD1. Germline V lookup: CDR1 MDHEN, CDR2 SYDVKM. The CDR3 is made up of 16 amino acids. The V and J ends lost 3 bases and 4 bases, in that order; junction bases with no gene match: 12. For the CDR3, the DNA is TGTGCCAGCAGTTTCGAATCGGCCGGGACAGATTACGAGCAGTACTTC. Its translation: CASSFESAGTDYEQYF.